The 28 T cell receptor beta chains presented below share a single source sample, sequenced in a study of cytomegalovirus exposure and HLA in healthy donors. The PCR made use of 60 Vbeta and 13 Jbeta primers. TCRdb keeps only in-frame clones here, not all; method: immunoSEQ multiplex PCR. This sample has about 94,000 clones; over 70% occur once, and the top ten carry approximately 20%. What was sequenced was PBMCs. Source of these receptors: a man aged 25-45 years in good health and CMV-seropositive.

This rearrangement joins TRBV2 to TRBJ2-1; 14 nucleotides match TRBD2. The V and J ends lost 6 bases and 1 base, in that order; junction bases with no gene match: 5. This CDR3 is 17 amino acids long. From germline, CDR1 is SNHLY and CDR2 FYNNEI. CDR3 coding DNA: TGTGCCAGCAGGGGACTAGCGGGAGCGTTGTCCTACAATGAGCAGTTCTTC. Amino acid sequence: CASRGLAGALSYNEQFF.

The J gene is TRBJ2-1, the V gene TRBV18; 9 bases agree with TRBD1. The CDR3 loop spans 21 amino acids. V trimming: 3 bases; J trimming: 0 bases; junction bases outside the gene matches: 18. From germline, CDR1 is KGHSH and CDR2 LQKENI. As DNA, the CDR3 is TGTGCCAGCTCACCGCCTTATGGGACAGGGCGCAGCAAGAGCTCCTACAATGAGCAGTTCTTC. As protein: CASSPPYGTGRSKSSYNEQFF.

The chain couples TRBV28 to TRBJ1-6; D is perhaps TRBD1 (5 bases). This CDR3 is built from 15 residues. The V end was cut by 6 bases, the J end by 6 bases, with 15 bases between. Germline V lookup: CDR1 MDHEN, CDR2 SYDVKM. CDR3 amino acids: CASSYGGNINSPLHF. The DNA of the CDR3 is TGTGCCAGCAGCTACGGGGGGAATATTAATTCACCCCTCCACTTT. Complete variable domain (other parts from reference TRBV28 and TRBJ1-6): DVKVTQSSRYLVKRTGEKVFLECVQDMDHENMFWYRQDPGLGLRLIYFSYDVKMKEKGDIPEGYSVSREKKERFSLILESASTNQTSMYLCASSYGGNINSPLHFGNGTRLTVT.

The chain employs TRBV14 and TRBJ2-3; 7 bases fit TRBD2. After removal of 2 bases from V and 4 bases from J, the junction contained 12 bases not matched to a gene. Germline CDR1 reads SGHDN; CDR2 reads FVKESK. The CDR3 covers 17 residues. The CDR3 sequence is CASSQFGRGVAADTQYF. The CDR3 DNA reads TGTGCCAGCAGCCAATTTGGGAGGGGCGTGGCCGCAGATACGCAGTATTTT. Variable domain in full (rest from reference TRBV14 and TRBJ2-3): EAGVTQFPSHSVIEKGQTVTLRCDPISGHDNLYWYRRVMGKEIKFLLHFVKESKQDESGMPNNRFLAERTGGTYSTLKVQPAELEDSGVYFCASSQFGRGVAADTQYFGPGTRLTVL.

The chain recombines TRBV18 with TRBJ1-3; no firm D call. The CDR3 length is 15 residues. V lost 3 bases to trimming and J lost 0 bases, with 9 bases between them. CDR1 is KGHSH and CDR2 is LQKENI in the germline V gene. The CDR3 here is CASSPSRDSGNTIYF. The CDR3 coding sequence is TGTGCCAGCTCACCTTCCCGCGACTCTGGAAACACCATATATTTT.

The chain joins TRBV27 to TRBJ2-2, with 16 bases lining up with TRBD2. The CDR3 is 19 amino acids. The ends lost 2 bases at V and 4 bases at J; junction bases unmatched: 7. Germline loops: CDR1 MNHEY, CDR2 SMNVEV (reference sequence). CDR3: CASSLRGTSGGAGTGELFF. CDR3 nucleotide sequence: TGTGCCAGCAGTTTAAGAGGGACTAGCGGGGGGGCGGGCACCGGGGAGCTGTTTTTT.

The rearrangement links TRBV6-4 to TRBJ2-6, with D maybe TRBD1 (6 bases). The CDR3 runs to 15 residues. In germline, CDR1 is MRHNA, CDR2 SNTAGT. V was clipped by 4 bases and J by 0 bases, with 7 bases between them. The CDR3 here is CASSADSSGANVLTF. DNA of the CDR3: TGTGCCAGCAGTGCGGACAGCTCTGGGGCCAACGTCCTGACTTTC.

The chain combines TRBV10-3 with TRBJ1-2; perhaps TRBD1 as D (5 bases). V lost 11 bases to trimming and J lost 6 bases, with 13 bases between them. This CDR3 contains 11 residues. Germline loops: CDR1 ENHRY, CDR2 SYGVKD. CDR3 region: CASQGSHGYTF. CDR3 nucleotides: TGTGCCTCCCAGGGCTCTCATGGCTACACCTTC.

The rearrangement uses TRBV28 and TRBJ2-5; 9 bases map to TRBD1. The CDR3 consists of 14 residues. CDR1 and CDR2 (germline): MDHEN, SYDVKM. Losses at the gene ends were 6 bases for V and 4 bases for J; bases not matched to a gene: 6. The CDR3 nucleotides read TGTGCCAGCAGACTACAGGGGGCTGGAGAGACCCAGTACTTC. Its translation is CASRLQGAGETQYF.

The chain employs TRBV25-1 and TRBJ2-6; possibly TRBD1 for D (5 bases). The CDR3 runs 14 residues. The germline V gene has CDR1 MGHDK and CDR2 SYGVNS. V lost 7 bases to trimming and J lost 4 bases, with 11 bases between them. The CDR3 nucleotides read TGTGCCAGCACAAGGGGATCCGGGGCCAACGTCCTGACTTTC. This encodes CASTRGSGANVLTF.

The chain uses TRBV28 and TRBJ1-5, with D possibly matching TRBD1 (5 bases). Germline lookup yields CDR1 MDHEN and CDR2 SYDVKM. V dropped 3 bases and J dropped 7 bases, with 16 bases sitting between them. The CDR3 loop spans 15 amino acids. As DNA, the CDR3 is TGTGCCAGCAGTTTTTGGTCAGGGTATGAGCAGCCCCAGCATTTT. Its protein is CASSFWSGYEQPQHF. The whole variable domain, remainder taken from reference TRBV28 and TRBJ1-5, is DVKVTQSSRYLVKRTGEKVFLECVQDMDHENMFWYRQDPGLGLRLIYFSYDVKMKEKGDIPEGYSVSREKKERFSLILESASTNQTSMYLCASSFWSGYEQPQHFGDGTRLSIL.

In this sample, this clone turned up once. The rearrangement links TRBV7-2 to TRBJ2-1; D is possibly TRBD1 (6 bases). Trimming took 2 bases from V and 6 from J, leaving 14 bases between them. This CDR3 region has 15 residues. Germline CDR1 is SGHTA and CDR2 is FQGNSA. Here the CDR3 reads CASSLWGTGINEQFF. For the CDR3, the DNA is TGTGCCAGCAGCTTATGGGGAACAGGGATCAATGAGCAGTTCTTC.

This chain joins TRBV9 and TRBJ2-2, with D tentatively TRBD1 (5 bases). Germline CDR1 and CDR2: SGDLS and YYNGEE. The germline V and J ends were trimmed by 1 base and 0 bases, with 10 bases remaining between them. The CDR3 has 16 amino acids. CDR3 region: CASSVLTEANTGELFF. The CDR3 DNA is TGTGCCAGCAGCGTATTGACAGAGGCGAACACCGGGGAGCTGTTTTTT. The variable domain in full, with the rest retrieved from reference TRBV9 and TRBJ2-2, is DSGVTQTPKHLITATGQRVTLRCSPRSGDLSVYWYQQSLDQGLQFLIQYYNGEERAKGNILERFSAQQFPDLHSELNLSSLELGDSALYFCASSVLTEANTGELFFGEGSRLTVL.

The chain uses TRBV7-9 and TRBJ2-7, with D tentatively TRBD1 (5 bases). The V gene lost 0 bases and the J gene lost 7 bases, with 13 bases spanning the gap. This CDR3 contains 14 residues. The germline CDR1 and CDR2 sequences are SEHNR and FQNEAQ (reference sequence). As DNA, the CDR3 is TGTGCCAGCAGCTTAGCAGGGGCCCTAGAGGAGCAGTACTTC. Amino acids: CASSLAGALEEQYF. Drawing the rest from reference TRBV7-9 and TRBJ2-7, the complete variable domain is DTGVSQNPRHKITKRGQNVTFRCDPISEHNRLYWYRQTLGQGPEFLTYFQNEAQLEKSRLLSDRFSAERPKGSFSTLEIQRTEQGDSAMYLCASSLAGALEEQYFGPGTRLTVT.

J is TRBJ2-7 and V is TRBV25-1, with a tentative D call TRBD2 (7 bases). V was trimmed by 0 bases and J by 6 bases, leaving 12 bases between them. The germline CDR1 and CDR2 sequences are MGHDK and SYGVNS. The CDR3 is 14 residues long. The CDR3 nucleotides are TGTGCCAGCAGTGAATACGGGGGGCCAGGCGAGCAGTACTTC. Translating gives CASSEYGGPGEQYF.

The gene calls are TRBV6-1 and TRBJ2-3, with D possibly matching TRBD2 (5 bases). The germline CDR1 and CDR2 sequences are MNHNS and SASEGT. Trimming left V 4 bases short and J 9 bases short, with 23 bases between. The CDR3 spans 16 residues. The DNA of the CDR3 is TGTGCCAGCAGTGCGGCTGGACCGGTCTTGGGAGTGACGCAGTATTTT. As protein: CASSAAGPVLGVTQYF.

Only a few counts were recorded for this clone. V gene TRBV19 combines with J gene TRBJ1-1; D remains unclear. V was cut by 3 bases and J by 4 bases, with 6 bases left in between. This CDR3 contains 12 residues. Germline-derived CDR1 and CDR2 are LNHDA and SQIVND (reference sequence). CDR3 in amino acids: CASSIRPTEAFF. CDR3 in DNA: TGTGCCAGTAGTATCAGGCCCACTGAAGCTTTCTTT. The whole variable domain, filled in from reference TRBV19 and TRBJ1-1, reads DGGITQSPKYLFRKEGQNVTLSCEQNLNHDAMYWYRQDPGQGLRLIYYSQIVNDFQKGDIAEGYSVSREKKESFPLTVTSAQKNPTAFYLCASSIRPTEAFFGQGTRLTVV.

The CDR3 DNA sequence: TGTGCCAGTCACCGAGGGAGCATGAACACTGAAGCTTTCTTT. It yields the protein CASHRGSMNTEAFF. The rearrangement uses TRBV6-5 and TRBJ1-1; unclear D gene. Germline CDR1 reads MNHEY; CDR2 reads SVGAGI. This CDR3 has 14 amino acids. V was trimmed by 9 bases and J by 0 bases, leaving 14 bases between them.

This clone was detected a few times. CDR3 residues: CASSTGQGAGEQYF. The CDR3 nucleotides are TGTGCCAGCAGCACCGGACAGGGGGCGGGGGAGCAGTACTTC. The chain is built from TRBV7-2 and TRBJ2-7; 11 bases match TRBD1. This CDR3 has 14 residues. CDR1 SGHTA and CDR2 FQGNSA come from the germline V gene. Trimming removed 5 bases from V and 7 bases from J; junction bases left unmatched: 7. Combining the CDR3 with reference TRBV7-2 and TRBJ2-7 gives the whole variable domain GAGVSQSPSNKVTEKGKDVELRCDPISGHTALYWYRQSLGQGLEFLIYFQGNSAPDKSGLPSDRFSAERTGGSVSTLTIQRTQQEDSAVYLCASSTGQGAGEQYFGPGTRLTVT.

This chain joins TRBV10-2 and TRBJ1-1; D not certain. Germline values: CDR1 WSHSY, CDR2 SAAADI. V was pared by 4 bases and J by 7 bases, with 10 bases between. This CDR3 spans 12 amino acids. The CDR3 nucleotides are TGCGCCAGCAGTGCGGGTCCCGATGAAGCTTTCTTT. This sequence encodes CASSAGPDEAFF.

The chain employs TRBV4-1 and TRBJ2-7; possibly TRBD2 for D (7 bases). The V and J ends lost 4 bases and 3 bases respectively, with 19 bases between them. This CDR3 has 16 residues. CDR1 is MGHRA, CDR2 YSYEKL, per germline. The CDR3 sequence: CASSPTGTGGLYEQYF. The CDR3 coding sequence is TGCGCCAGCAGCCCGACCGGGACGGGGGGCCTCTACGAGCAGTACTTC.

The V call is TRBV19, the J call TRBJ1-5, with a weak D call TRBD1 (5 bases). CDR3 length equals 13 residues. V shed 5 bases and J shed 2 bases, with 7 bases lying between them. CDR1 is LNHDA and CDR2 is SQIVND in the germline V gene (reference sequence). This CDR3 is CASSAGRNQPQHF. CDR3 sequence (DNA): TGTGCCAGTAGTGCGGGGCGCAATCAGCCCCAGCATTTT.

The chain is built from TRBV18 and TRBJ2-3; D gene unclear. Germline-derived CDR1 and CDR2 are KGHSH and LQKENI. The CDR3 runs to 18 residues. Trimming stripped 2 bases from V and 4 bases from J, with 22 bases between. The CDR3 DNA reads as TGTGCCAGCTCACCATACTCGACTTCTCTCCCCCAATCAGATACGCAGTATTTT. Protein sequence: CASSPYSTSLPQSDTQYF.

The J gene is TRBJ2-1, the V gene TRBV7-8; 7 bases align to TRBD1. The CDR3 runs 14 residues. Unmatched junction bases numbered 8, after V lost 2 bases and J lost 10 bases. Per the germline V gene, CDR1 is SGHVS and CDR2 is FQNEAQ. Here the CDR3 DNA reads TGTGCCAGCAGCTTAAACAGGGGAAGGGACGAGCAGTTCTTC. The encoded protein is CASSLNRGRDEQFF.

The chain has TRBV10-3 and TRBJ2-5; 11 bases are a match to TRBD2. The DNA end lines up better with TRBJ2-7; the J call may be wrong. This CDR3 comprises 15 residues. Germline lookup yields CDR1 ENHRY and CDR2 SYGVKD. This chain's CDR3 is CAISATSGGTYEQYF. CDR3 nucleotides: TGTGCCATCAGTGCCACTAGCGGGGGAACCTACGAGCAGTACTTC.

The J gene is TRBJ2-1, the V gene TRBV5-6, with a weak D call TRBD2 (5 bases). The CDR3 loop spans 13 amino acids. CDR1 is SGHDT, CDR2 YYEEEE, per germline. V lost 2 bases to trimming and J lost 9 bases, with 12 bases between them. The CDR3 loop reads CASSFTHRGEQFF. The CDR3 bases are TGTGCCAGCAGCTTCACCCACCGGGGTGAGCAGTTCTTC.

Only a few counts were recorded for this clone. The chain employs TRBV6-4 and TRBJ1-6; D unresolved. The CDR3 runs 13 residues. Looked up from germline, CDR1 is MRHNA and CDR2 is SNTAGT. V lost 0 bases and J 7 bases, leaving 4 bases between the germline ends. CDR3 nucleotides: TGTGCCAGCAGTGACTCTGAGAATTCACCCCTCCACTTT. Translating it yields CASSDSENSPLHF.

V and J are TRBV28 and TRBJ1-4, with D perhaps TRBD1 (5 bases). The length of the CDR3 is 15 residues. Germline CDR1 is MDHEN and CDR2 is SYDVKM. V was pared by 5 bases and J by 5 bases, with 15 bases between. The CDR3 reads CASSVGVELNEKLFF. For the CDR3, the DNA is TGTGCCAGCAGTGTAGGGGTAGAGCTGAATGAAAAACTGTTTTTT.